Sequencing of this T cell receptor (beta chain) was carried out in a study of regulatory T cells in long-lasting Graves disease. Findings of the study overall: Relative to new patients (under 1,000), persistent patients exhibited greater sharing of public clonotypes (approximately 2,700).

This CDR3 is 14 amino acids long. The germline CDR1 and CDR2 sequences are DFQATT and SNEGSKA (reference sequence). Trimming cost V 1 base and J 8 bases, with 17 bases left between them. In this sample, this clonotype turned up many times. The antigen remains undetermined. Arm-PCR of CDR3 regions and iRepertoire HTBI primers were the basis on which TCR beta libraries were built. Each CDR3 protein is one row after TCRdb ran MiXCR on the multiplex PCR reads. The data contain 410,000 or so distinct CDR3 sequences, 14% to 15% of them singletons. Noted time point: newly diagnosed GD, antithyroid drugs for less than 3 months. PBMCs provided the RNA from which the TCR library was made. These data were also reused for a study on T cells in Graves' hyperthyroidism and ophthalmopathy. That paper notes: Appearing also in blood were most of the thyroid clonotypes expanded above 0.001. Ophthalmopathy, which appeared later, was predicted by the model a median 6.5 months before onset.

The clonotype comes from a woman aged 25 to 39 with Graves disease. The V and J genes are TRBV20-1 and TRBJ1-2; D ambiguous. The input for sequencing was peripheral blood mononuclear cells (PBMCs), taken at new diagnosis, from a patient treated with antithyroid drugs. CDR3 sequence reads: CSARVADRPVGYTF. In DNA form, the CDR3 reads TGCAGTGCTAGAGTGGCAGATAGGCCCGTCGGCTACACCTTC.